These 2 T cell receptor beta chains were sequenced from one sample in a study of shared clonotypes between healthy human individuals. In the naive CD8 group, cells lacked CD45RO and were positively selected for CCR7, so terminally differentiated effector memory CD45RA+ cells were left out. Some clones are missing from TCRdb's copy, which holds only in-frame ones; the method was immunoSEQ multiplex PCR. The sample shows roughly 770,000 clones, approximately 96% of them seen only once. Sequenced: naive CD8+ T cells sorted from blood. These receptors all come from a man aged 25-45 years in good health.

This rearrangement joins TRBV11-2 to TRBJ2-2; 9 nucleotides align to TRBD2. CDR3 length equals 18 residues. Looked up from germline, CDR1 is SGHAT and CDR2 is FQNNGV. V was clipped by 5 bases and J by 3 bases; unmatched bases: 13. CDR3 protein: CASSISAGLAGYTGELFF. As DNA, the CDR3 is TGTGCCAGCAGCATCTCGGCGGGGCTAGCGGGATACACCGGGGAGCTGTTTTTT. The full variable domain, its missing parts supplied by reference TRBV11-2 and TRBJ2-2, is EAGVAQSPRYKIIEKRQSVAFWCNPISGHATLYWYQQILGQGPKLLIQFQNNGVVDDSQLPKDRFSAERLKGVDSTLKIQPAKLEDSAVYLCASSISAGLAGYTGELFFGEGSRLTVL.

About this clone: The germline gene is not matched at one end of the junction; a read error may be the cause. The V gene is TRBV7-7, the J gene TRBJ2-7; the D is unclear. This CDR3 region has 13 residues. Germline assignment: CDR1 SSHAT and CDR2 FNYEAQ (reference sequence). CDR3 in DNA: TGTGCTAGCAGGCAAAAAGGGTCCTACGAGCAGTACTTC. Its protein product is CASRQKGSYEQYF.